Here is one T cell receptor (beta chain) with its context. No cognate antigen has been identified for it. No much larger clone is present one base from it, and per-base qualities are unavailable. This specimen belongs to a study of regulatory T cells in long-lasting Graves disease listed by TCRdb under 2021. Regarding the study in general: Antithyroid drugs had been taken for less than 3 months by newly diagnosed Graves' disease patients. Patients with persistent Graves' disease were compared with patients with newly diagnosed Graves' disease using TCR sequencing and RNA sequencing of peripheral blood. The study was conducted in China and was registered as a clinical trial. A total of about 33 samples underwent TCR sequencing, from about 13 patients with persistent Graves' disease and 20 or so patients with newly diagnosed Graves' disease. What the research found in general, with its limitations: Patients with persistent disease shared more public clonotypes (fewer than 3,000) than newly diagnosed patients did (966). Compared with newly diagnosed patients, persistent Graves' disease patients had lower TCR Shannon entropy and fewer highly expanded clones, which suggests clonal expansion. Because the primary lesion, thyroid tissue, could not be accessed, the study looked at peripheral blood alone. Sequencing and analysis were limited to the TCR beta chain. Preferential use of TRBV28, TRBJ1-2 and TRBJ2-5 was observed in persistent disease, whereas TRBV20-1 and TRBJ2-1 were favored in newly diagnosed disease. The authors acknowledged the small sample size as a limitation that may reduce accuracy.

According to the study, the label for this sample's time point signals: newly diagnosed GD, antithyroid drugs for less than 3 months. RNA was extracted from PBMCs in TRIzol for both TCR sequencing and RNA sequencing. The diagnosis of Graves' disease was made according to American Thyroid Association guidelines. Patients for the study were recruited at an endocrinology department in Xi'an, China. Each patient gave about 8.1 milliliters of peripheral blood, collected in an EDTA anticoagulant tube. Ficoll Paque Plus density gradient separation was used to isolate PBMCs, and no further T cell sorting was performed. An Agilent 2100 Bioanalyzer and agarose gel were used to check RNA quality, and a NanoDrop 2000 was used to measure RNA concentration. Clipping removes 2 bases from V and 4 bases from J, with 8 as the unmatched junction base count. The CDR3 numbers 16 residues from cysteine through phenylalanine. Only the CDR3 DNA stays, 48 bases, in frame from base 1. Reading the germline V gene (reference sequence) gives CDR1 SEHNR and CDR2 FQNEAQ.

Libraries were prepared through multiplex PCR. For sequencing, an Illumina HiSeq 4000 was employed. CDR3 regions were amplified by Arm-PCR with iRepertoire HTBI primers to construct TCR beta libraries. PCR products were gel purified before sequencing. From the authors' description of their analysis: Across samples, 60 to 75 TRBV and roughly 15 TRBJ segments were identified and used for gene usage analysis of CDR3 amino acid clonotypes. COPE and FqMerger were used to merge filtered high-quality paired reads into contigs. BLAST was used to align contigs to the IMGT TRBV, TRBD and TRBJ reference genes, and CDR3 was defined following IMGT. Any clonotype with a frequency above 0.1% was classified as a highly expanded clone. Shannon entropy served as the measure of repertoire diversity, while the Gini coefficient captured V-J evenness. Clonotypes shared by more than one individual were considered public. TCRdb cleaned the public reads at Q25 with fastp, built clones with MiXCR and kept in-frame beta chains. Rows with a matching CDR3 protein are joined into one entry that keeps the most common DNA and genes. The V and J calls, along with clone size, are taken from TCRdb and not from the paper's own processing. The sample table lists roughly 500,000 distinct CDR3 sequences, around 12% of them with a count of one. The leading ten clones occupy over 7% of the sample.

Separately, the same data were catalogued under a study of T cells in Graves' hyperthyroidism and ophthalmopathy. From the second report: A patient counted as having stable Graves' hyperthyroidism if no progression to ophthalmopathy occurred over 18 months of follow-up. Hyperthyroidism patients were aged 18 to 65 years and newly diagnosed, with disease duration of less than 2 months. Any patient with an uncontrolled infection, another autoimmune disease, pregnancy or lactation was excluded. Diagnoses relied on clinical symptoms, serum thyroxine and TRAb, thyroid ultrasound and orbital computed tomography. The first round of RT-PCR for the TCR CDR3 was performed with the HTBI primer set and the Qiagen OneStep RT-PCR kit. Most expanded thyroid clonotypes (frequency above 0.001) were also detected in blood, suggesting blood repertoires may reflect thyroid immune responses. In cross-validation, a model built on a 13 V-J signature told ophthalmopathy apart from stable hyperthyroidism with over 85% sensitivity and 81% to 82% specificity, and in testing the same model reached 80%/75%. In validation, progression to ophthalmopathy was predicted by the model with roughly 71% sensitivity and around 76% specificity, a median of around 6.5 months before onset. A discovery cohort of about 95 patients, about 40 with Graves' ophthalmopathy and about 60 with stable Graves' hyperthyroidism, was used to find distinguishing TCR V-J signatures. Prospective prediction of ophthalmopathy was tested in an independent validation cohort consisting of roughly 19 hyperthyroidism patients and around 16 patients who later progressed to ophthalmopathy. For training and testing, the 100 or so patients in the discovery cohort were randomly divided in a 7:3 ratio. In more than 5 Graves' hyperthyroidism patients, the study also compared T-cell repertoires from thyroid tissue with T-cell repertoires from blood. After sampling, hyperthyroidism patients received methimazole starting at 30 mg daily, and ophthalmopathy patients received high-dose intravenous methylprednisolone. The libraries were constructed in a second round of multiplex PCR and then size-selected and purified. Paired-end sequencing of the libraries was performed with 100 bp reads on an Illumina HiSeq2000. Raw data were processed with SOAPnuke, discarding reads with adapters, uncalled bases, mean Phred below 15, or no exact constant-primer or identifier match. COPE v1.2.5 was used to merge high-quality paired reads, and clonotypes were defined as unique nucleotide sequences. MiTCR v1.1 was used to align clonotypes to the IMGT TRBV, TRBD and TRBJ reference segments. The analysis was restricted to V-J combinations with a frequency above 0.0001, which together covered 98% to 99.2% of the repertoires. A TCS score was defined as the ratio between F50 (clonal expansion) and ExV (chaos), using BLOSUM62-based TCRdist between CDR3 peptides within each V-J. Welch's t-statistics and random forest reduced fewer than 600 V-J features to 10 to 15, which were used in a naive Bayes classifier (R e1071). Sample size was not statistically predetermined, and investigators were not blinded to group allocation. The paper describes TCR Vbeta CDR3 sequencing of 120 to 150 peripheral blood samples, made up of roughly 40 ophthalmopathy patients, around 78 hyperthyroidism patients and 17 progressor patients.

Sequencing used peripheral blood mononuclear cells (PBMCs), obtained at new diagnosis, from a patient treated with antithyroid drugs. The rearrangement joined TRBV7-9 to TRBJ2-1, with 7 middle bases fitting TRBD1. The sequence came from a woman under 40 with Graves disease. Donor details come from another sample of the same person, matched by shared clones. This receptor has the CDR3 CASSLKDRSLYNEQFF. The sequenced DNA: TGTGCCAGCAGCTTAAAGGACAGGAGCCTATACAATGAGCAGTTCTTC.